The sequence of this T cell receptor beta chain was determined in a study of T cell repertoires in ileal Crohn's disease. As for the study in general: About 40% were active smokers at surgery; median disease duration was approximately 7.3 years.

Eligibility required adulthood, ileal or ileocolonic Crohn's disease and indicated ileocolonic resection. Worth noting for this clone: Its antigen remains unidentified.

Study-level results: Compared with non-smokers, active smokers at surgery showed more clonal expansions. All patients with clonality above 26.8% had endoscopic recurrence.

Per the germline V gene, CDR1 is SEHNR and CDR2 is FQNEAQ (reference sequence). The CDR3 runs 16 residues. The germline V and J ends were trimmed by 3 bases and 2 bases, with 16 bases remaining between them. This table comes from immunoSEQ multiplex PCR, and its TCRdb copy is limited to in-frame clones, with some not included. Here the sample spans more than 9,000 clones, around 78% being singletons. The source material was ileal tissue. This clonotype was obtained from an adult with Crohn's disease. V is TRBV7-9 and J is TRBJ1-1, with TRBD1 as a possible D gene (6 bases). CDR3 nucleotide sequence: TGTGCCAGCAGCTTGGACAGTATGAATGGTAACACTGAAGCTTTCTTT. Translated: CASSLDSMNGNTEAFF.